This T cell receptor (beta chain) was identified in a study of identical twins. This clonotype was observed at least ten times. What it binds is not known. Germline V gene data show CDR1 as LGHDT and CDR2 as YNNKEL (reference sequence). Trimming removed 1 base from V and 4 bases from J, with 12 bases in between. The CDR3 consists of 15 residues. Findings of the study overall: Where beta out-of-frame sequences were concerned, excess twin sharing was weaker.

Template switching introduced a universal primer site, and the cDNA bore unique molecular identifiers. TCRdb re-derived calls from the 5' RACE reads in MiXCR, one entry per CDR3 protein. The top ten clones hold 0.48% of a sample with 450,000 to 600,000 distinct CDR3 sequences, more than 20% of them seen once. This sample also belongs to another study, concerning yellow fever vaccine responses in identical twins. That source adds: Twins' vaccine T cell responses reportedly seemed partly convergent and partly personalized.

The TCR comes from a woman between 18 and 29 years old in good health. The J gene is TRBJ2-3, the V gene TRBV3-1; no clear D. Source material: CD4+ T cells sorted from blood. Here the CDR3 reads CASSQGYQYSDTQYF. The DNA for the CDR3 is TGTGCCAGCAGCCAAGGGTATCAATACTCAGATACGCAGTATTTT.